A selection of T cell receptor beta chains follows, all from one sample in a study of cytomegalovirus exposure and HLA in healthy donors. The repertoire was sequenced with immunoSEQ multiplex PCR; TCRdb's copy has only in-frame clones and lacks some. The sample contains 150,000 to 200,000 clones, around 80% of which appear only once. Sequenced: PBMCs. These TCRs come from a human donor in good health. The CDR3 runs from the conserved cysteine through the conserved F or W. The D gene is left open where the match is weak. Clone size is not always given. Where it is, it says once, few, many or a class for expanded clones.

j_call d_call v_call clone_size cdr3_aa cdr3_nt
TRBJ2-3 NA TRBV13 NA CASGVGGLEDTQYF TGTGCCTCGGGGGTGGGGGGGCTTGAAGATACGCAGTATTTT
TRBJ2-3 NA TRBV5-1 NA CASSSRPTDTQYF TGCGCCAGCAGCTCCCGTCCCACAGATACGCAGTATTTT
TRBJ1-4 TRBD1 TRBV7-9 once CASSPEVGQGAPTNEKLFF TGTGCCAGCAGCCCAGAGGTGGGACAGGGGGCGCCGACTAATGAAAAACTGTTTTTT
TRBJ1-1 NA TRBV5-3 NA CARSVVGRGNTEAFF TGTGCCAGAAGCGTGGTCGGACGGGGGAACACTGAAGCTTTCTTT
TRBJ2-7 NA TRBV10-2 NA CASSPLAVRYF TGCGCCAGCAGTCCTCTCGCAGTCCGGTACTTC
TRBJ1-2 NA TRBV5-5 once CASSLMAANYGYTF TGTGCCAGCAGCTTGATGGCCGCTAACTATGGCTACACCTTC
TRBJ2-7 TRBD2 TRBV5-4 NA CASSLATGSGGRAYEQYF TGTGCCAGCAGCCTGGCGACGGGCAGCGGGGGAAGGGCCTACGAGCAGTACTTC
TRBJ2-7 NA TRBV2 NA CASSVSGYEQYF TGTGCCAGCAGTGTGTCGGGGTACGAGCAGTACTTC
TRBJ2-2 NA TRBV4-3 NA CASSQVSHTNTGELFF TGCGCCAGCAGCCAAGTAAGCCATACGAACACCGGGGAGCTGTTTTTT
TRBJ2-3 NA TRBV7-9 NA CASSLPDSPDTQYF TGTGCCAGCAGCTTACCCGACAGCCCAGATACGCAGTATTTT
TRBJ2-5 TRBD2 TRBV18 NA CASSLTSGGNQETQYF TGTGCCAGCTCACTCACTAGCGGGGGGAACCAAGAGACCCAGTACTTC
TRBJ2-5 TRBD2 TRBV4-1 once CASSLGLGETQYF TGCGCCAGCAGCCTCGGACTAGGAGAGACCCAGTACTTC
TRBJ1-6 TRBD1 TRBV28 NA CASSSGQGDNSPLHF TGTGCCAGCAGTTCCGGACAGGGTGATAATTCACCCCTCCACTTT
TRBJ2-4 TRBD2 TRBV6-5 NA CASSYSGTSGKNIQYF TGTGCCAGCAGTTACTCCGGGACTAGCGGCAAAAACATTCAGTACTTC
TRBJ2-5 TRBD2 TRBV27 NA CASRSTSGERRATQYF TGTGCCAGCAGAAGCACTAGCGGGGAAAGAAGAGCGACCCAGTACTTC
TRBJ2-5 TRBD1 TRBV12-5 few CASGTGQGVQETQYF TGTGCTAGTGGTACGGGACAGGGGGTTCAAGAGACCCAGTACTTC
TRBJ2-3 TRBD2 TRBV5-1 NA CASSLASLAEYTSTDTQYF TGCGCCAGCAGCTTGGCGTCGCTAGCGGAATATACTAGCACAGATACGCAGTATTTT
TRBJ1-2 NA TRBV25-1 NA CASSEAQGNSYGYTF TGTGCCAGCAGTGAAGCACAGGGTAACTCCTATGGCTACACCTTC
TRBJ2-3 TRBD2 TRBV7-3 NA CASSLSSSGGARDTQYF TGTGCCAGCAGCTTAAGTAGTAGCGGGGGGGCTCGGGATACGCAGTATTTT